This T cell receptor beta chain originates from a study of beta chain features in type 1 diabetes. Expressed TCRB transcripts were sequenced, since all the RNA that had been isolated was reverse transcribed. Data came from immunoSEQ multiplex PCR; TCRdb stores just in-frame clones and leaves some out. The sample records under 150,000 clones, about 7% being singletons. Germline V gives CDR1 MNHEY, CDR2 SVGAGI. CDR3 length: 15 amino acids. Unmatched junction bases numbered 9, after V lost 6 bases and J lost 4 bases. A few counts support this clone. The source is a woman younger than 45 in good health. The chain employs TRBV6-5 and TRBJ2-1; 7 bases map to TRBD1. Sequenced material: central memory CD4+ T cells from blood. CDR3 amino acids: CASRKPGQRYNEQFF. The CDR3 region has the DNA TGTGCCAGCAGGAAACCGGGACAGAGGTACAATGAGCAGTTCTTC.